One sample yielded the 12 T cell receptor beta chains listed below, sequenced in a study of shared clonotypes between healthy human individuals. Sequencing was performed with immunoSEQ multiplex PCR; in TCRdb, only in-frame clones are kept and a portion is missing. The sample yields 2 million to 2.5 million clones, around 90% seen once. The sample comprised naive CD4+ T cells from PBMCs. Regarding subset: CD45RA+ positively selected. The receptors stem from a man younger than 35 in good health. Some clones in this sample may be carry-over from other donors' samples.

This chain connects TRBV27 to TRBJ1-1, with TRBD1 identical over 7 bases. This CDR3 has 14 residues. CDR1 and CDR2 from the germline V gene are MNHEY and SMNVEV (reference sequence). Trimming at V came to 8 bases and at J to 1 base, leaving 7 bases not matched to a gene. The CDR3, as DNA: TGTGCCAGCGAATCAGGGGGGCCGAACACTGAAGCTTTCTTT. Translating it yields CASESGGPNTEAFF.

The chain combines TRBV5-1 with TRBJ2-7; D gene uncertain. CDR3 length: 11 amino acids. Trimming shortened V by 4 bases and J by 6 bases, and 8 bases separated the two germline ends. Germline CDR1 SGHRS, CDR2 YFSETQ. The CDR3 spells CASSRDTEQYF. CDR3 bases: TGCGCCAGCAGCCGAGACACCGAGCAGTACTTC. The full variable domain, rest sourced from reference TRBV5-1 and TRBJ2-7, is KAGVTQTPRYLIKTRGQQVTLSCSPISGHRSVSWYQQTPGQGLQFLFEYFSETQRNKGNFPGRFSGRQFSNSRSEMNVSTLELGDSALYLCASSRDTEQYFGPGTRLTVT.

The chain carries TRBV2 and TRBJ1-1, with D possibly matching TRBD1 (6 bases). The CDR3 runs 14 residues. V was cut by 3 bases and J by 4 bases, with 12 bases left in between. Looked up from germline, CDR1 is SNHLY and CDR2 is FYNNEI. CDR3 sequence reads: CASSERGAGTEAFF. CDR3 nucleotide sequence: TGTGCCAGCAGTGAGAGGGGGGCTGGCACTGAAGCTTTCTTT.

V and J are TRBV27 and TRBJ2-7; D is uncertain. With 6 bases removed from V and 5 bases from J, the gap between germline ends came to 11 bases. Looked up from germline, CDR1 is MNHEY and CDR2 is SMNVEV (reference sequence). This CDR3 has 12 residues. CDR3 bases: TGTGCCAGCAGCCCAGATTCCGACGAGCAGTACTTC. This sequence encodes CASSPDSDEQYF.

The chain combines TRBV4-1 with TRBJ1-4; no clear D. V dropped 1 base and J dropped 2 bases, with 8 bases sitting between them. Germline CDR1 reads MGHRA; CDR2 reads YSYEKL. The CDR3 runs 15 residues. This CDR3 is CASSQAGGTNEKLFF. Written as DNA, the CDR3 is TGCGCCAGCAGCCAAGCGGGAGGCACTAATGAAAAACTGTTTTTT.

The chain joins TRBV29-1 to TRBJ1-1; tentatively, D is TRBD1 (5 bases). Germline loops: CDR1 SQVTM, CDR2 ANQGSEA. The V end lost 2 bases, the J end lost 5 bases, and 18 bases lay between the germline ends. The CDR3 spans 15 residues. The CDR3 region has the DNA TGCAGCGTTGAAAGGGGTGGGGCAGGCGGAACTGAAGCTTTCTTT. This translates into CSVERGGAGGTEAFF.

The J gene is TRBJ1-2, the V gene TRBV10-1, with D uncertain. Germline lookup yields CDR1 WNHNN and CDR2 SYGVQD (reference sequence). Trimming removed 10 bases from V and 5 bases from J, with 5 bases in between. The CDR3 contains 9 residues. CDR3 DNA sequence: TGCGCCAAAGTATATGGCTACACCTTC. This codes for CAKVYGYTF.

As to this clone: One junction end disagrees with the germline gene, perhaps due to a read error. The rearrangement uses TRBV7-2 and TRBJ1-2; D perhaps matches TRBD1 (5 bases). CDR3 length: 13 amino acids. Germline V gene data show CDR1 as SGHTA and CDR2 as FQGNSA. The CDR3 sequence is CASSQSGGGRPCF. The DNA for the CDR3 is TGTGCCAGCAGCCAAAGTGGGGGTGGAAGGCCTTGCTTC.

This chain uses TRBV5-1 with TRBJ1-5, with no clear D. The germline V gene has CDR1 SGHRS and CDR2 YFSETQ. Trimming shortened V by 4 bases and J by 4 bases, and 9 bases separated the two germline ends. The CDR3 contains 13 residues. For the CDR3, the DNA is TGCGCCAGCAGCGAAGGGTCAAATCAGCCCCAGCATTTT. Its protein is CASSEGSNQPQHF.

The rearrangement joins TRBV11-2 to TRBJ1-2; D perhaps matches TRBD1 (5 bases). With 3 bases removed from V and 3 bases from J, the gap between germline ends came to 8 bases. This CDR3 comprises 13 residues. CDR1 and CDR2 (germline): SGHAT, FQNNGV. The DNA for the CDR3 is TGTGCCAGCAGCTTGGGGGAGGACTATGGCTACACCTTC. It encodes CASSLGEDYGYTF.

This clone was counted only a few times. The chain uses TRBV5-1 and TRBJ1-1, with D possibly being TRBD1 (6 bases). CDR1 is SGHRS, CDR2 YFSETQ, per germline. V shed 5 bases and J shed 4 bases, with 18 bases lying between them. This CDR3 comprises 15 residues. DNA for the CDR3: TGCGCCAGCAGTCAGGGGAGGGAAATGGGCACTGAAGCTTTCTTT. It codes for CASSQGREMGTEAFF.

The chain employs TRBV10-3 and TRBJ1-5; D is uncertain. This CDR3 comprises 15 residues. Looked up from germline, CDR1 is ENHRY and CDR2 is SYGVKD. The ends were cut back, 0 bases at V and 6 bases at J, with 12 bases in the middle. This CDR3 reads CAISESGVGIQPQHF. As DNA, the CDR3 is TGTGCCATCAGTGAGTCCGGGGTAGGAATTCAGCCCCAGCATTTT.